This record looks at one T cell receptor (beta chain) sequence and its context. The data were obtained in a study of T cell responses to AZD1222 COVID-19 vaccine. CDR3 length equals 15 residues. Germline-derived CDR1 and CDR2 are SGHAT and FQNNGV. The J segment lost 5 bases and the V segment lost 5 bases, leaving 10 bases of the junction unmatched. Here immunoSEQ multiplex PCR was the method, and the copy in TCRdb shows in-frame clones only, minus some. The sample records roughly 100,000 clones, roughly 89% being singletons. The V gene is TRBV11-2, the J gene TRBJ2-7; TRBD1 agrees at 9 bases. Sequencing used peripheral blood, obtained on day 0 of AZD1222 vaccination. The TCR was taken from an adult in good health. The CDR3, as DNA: TGTGCCAGCAGCCTGGCGGGACAGGGACGCGACGAGCAGTACTTC. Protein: CASSLAGQGRDEQYF.